This TCR beta chain was captured by sequencing in a study of CXCR3-negative and CXCR3-positive naive CD8 T cells. Notes on the study in general: Upon cryopreservation, CXCR3 expression partially decreased, and most assays used fresh PBMCs. More hydrophobic TRB CDR3s were found in CXCR3-positive naive cells than in CXCR3-negative naive cells.

With respect to this clonotype: Antigen unknown.

CD45RO-CCR7+CD27+CD95- characterized naive CD8+ T cells. This CDR3 comprises 14 residues. CDR1 and CDR2 (germline): DFQATT, SNEGSKA (reference sequence). Preparation of TRB cDNA libraries relied on 5' RACE carrying UMI labels. TCRdb derives one entry per CDR3 protein from the 5' RACE reads, leaving out DNA. With fewer than 60,000 distinct CDR3 sequences in the sample, the ten largest clones hold 1.5%. The sequence was obtained from a human donor in good health. Some clones in this sample may be carry-over from other donors' samples. The sample comprised naive CXCR3- CD8+ T cells from blood. Documented subset: CD45RO-CCR7+CD27+CD95- naive CD8+ T cells lacking CXCR3 (TNR3-). This rearrangement joins TRBV20-1 to TRBJ2-7; TCRdb indicates TRBD1, and absent DNA this call remains unverified. CDR3: CSARERQGGYEQYF.